Reported below is one T cell receptor (beta chain). The data are from a study of blood T cell repertoires in COVID-19. About the study: Donors in the United States, Italy and Spain gave samples during acute or convalescent COVID-19. The analysed material was cDNA or gDNA that came from T cells, B-cell-depleted T cells, or PBMCs.

The CDR3 extends over 15 amino acids. V lost 4 bases, J lost 5 bases, and 18 bases lay in between. Per germline, CDR1 SGDLS and CDR2 YYNGEE. The method was immunoSEQ multiplex PCR; TCRdb's version includes in-frame clones alone and lacks a portion of them. The sample lists roughly 100,000 clones, 88% occurring once. V gene TRBV9 combines with J gene TRBJ1-2, with a tentative D call TRBD1 (6 bases). This receptor was identified in a human donor in a cohort sampled during active COVID-19. Sequencing input: peripheral blood. CDR3 in DNA: TGTGCCAGCAGCCCAGGAGGGGGGGGCGGGTATGGCTACACCTTC. Translating gives CASSPGGGGGYGYTF. The entire variable domain, with the rest obtained from reference TRBV9 and TRBJ1-2, is as follows: DSGVTQTPKHLITATGQRVTLRCSPRSGDLSVYWYQQSLDQGLQFLIQYYNGEERAKGNILERFSAQQFPDLHSELNLSSLELGDSALYFCASSPGGGGGYGYTFGSGTRLTVV.